This TCR beta chain was profiled in a study of spatial heterogeneity in lung cancer. Study-level background: Detection of beta-chain sequences consistently exceeded that of alpha-chain sequences. Raw sequencing reads included, on average, more than 9.5 appearances of each unique TCR and UMI combination.

V trimming: 3 bases; J trimming: 4 bases; junction bases outside the gene matches: 3. CDR1 and CDR2 (germline): MNHEY, SMNVEV (reference sequence). The CDR3 runs 15 residues. The sample holds many counts of this clonotype. Specified time point: sample taken at primary tumor resection. Unsorted whole RNA of tumor, nontumor lung or frozen PBMC was sequenced. Patients with untreated early-stage non-small cell lung cancer, numbering 72, were the donors. Single TCR cDNA molecules each had their own unique molecular identifier. TCRdb re-derived calls from the 5' RACE reads in MiXCR, one entry per CDR3 protein. The table includes tens of thousands of distinct CDR3 sequences, roughly 12% detected once.

Sequencing was performed on PBMCs, taken at surgery. This receptor was taken from a male donor with early-stage non-small cell lung cancer. The chain recombines TRBV27 with TRBJ1-5, with TRBD1 matching over 10 bases. For the CDR3, the DNA is TGTGCCAGCAGTTTCAGGACAGGGGGTAATCAGCCCCAGCATTTT. Encoded protein: CASSFRTGGNQPQHF.